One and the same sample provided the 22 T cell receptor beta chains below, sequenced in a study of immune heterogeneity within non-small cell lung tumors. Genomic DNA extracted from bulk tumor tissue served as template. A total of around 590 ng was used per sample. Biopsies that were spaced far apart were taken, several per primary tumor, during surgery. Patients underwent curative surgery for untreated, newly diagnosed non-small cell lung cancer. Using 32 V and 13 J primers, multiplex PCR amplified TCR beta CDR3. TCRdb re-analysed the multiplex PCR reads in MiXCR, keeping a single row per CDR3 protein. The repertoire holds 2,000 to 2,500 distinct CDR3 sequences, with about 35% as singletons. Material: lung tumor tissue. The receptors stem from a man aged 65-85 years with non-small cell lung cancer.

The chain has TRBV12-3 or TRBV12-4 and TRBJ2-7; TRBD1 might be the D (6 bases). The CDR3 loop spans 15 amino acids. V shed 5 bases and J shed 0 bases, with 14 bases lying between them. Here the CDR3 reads CASSPAGVSSYEQYF. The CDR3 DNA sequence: TGTGCCAGCAGTCCTGCAGGGGTGAGCTCCTACGAGCAGTACTTC.

The DNA of the CDR3 is TGTGCCAGCAGTTACTTGCCTCATTCACCCCTCCACTTT. Translation: CASSYLPHSPLHF. V gene TRBV6-6 combines with J gene TRBJ1-6; no clear D. Germline CDR1 MNHNY, CDR2 SVGAGI (reference sequence). There are 13 residues in the CDR3. The V end was cut by 1 base, the J end by 8 bases, with 6 bases between.

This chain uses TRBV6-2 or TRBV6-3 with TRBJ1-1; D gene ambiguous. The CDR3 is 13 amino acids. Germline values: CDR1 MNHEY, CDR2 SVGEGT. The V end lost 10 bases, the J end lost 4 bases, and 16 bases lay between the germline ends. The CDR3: CATFRSQPTEAFF. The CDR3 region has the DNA TGTGCCACTTTCCGGTCGCAGCCCACTGAAGCTTTCTTT.

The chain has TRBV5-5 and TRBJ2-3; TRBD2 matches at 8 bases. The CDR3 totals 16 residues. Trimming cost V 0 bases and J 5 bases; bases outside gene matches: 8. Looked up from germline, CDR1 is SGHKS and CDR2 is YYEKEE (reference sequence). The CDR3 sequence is CASSLAGTRARDTQYF. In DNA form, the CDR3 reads TGTGCCAGCAGCTTGGCTGGGACTAGAGCCCGAGATACGCAGTATTTT.

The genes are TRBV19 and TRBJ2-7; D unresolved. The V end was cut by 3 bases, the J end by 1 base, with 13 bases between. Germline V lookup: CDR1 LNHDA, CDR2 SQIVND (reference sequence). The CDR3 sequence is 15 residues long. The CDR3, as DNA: TGTGCCAGTAGTATGGCTTCCCGACCATCCTACGAGCAGTACTTC. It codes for CASSMASRPSYEQYF.

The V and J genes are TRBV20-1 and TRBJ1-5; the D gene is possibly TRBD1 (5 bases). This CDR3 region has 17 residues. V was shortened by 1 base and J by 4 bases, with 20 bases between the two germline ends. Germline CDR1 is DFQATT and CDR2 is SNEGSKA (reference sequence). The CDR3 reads CSARARRGPSENQPQHF. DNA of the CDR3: TGCAGTGCTAGAGCTCGACGGGGACCCTCTGAAAATCAGCCCCAGCATTTT.

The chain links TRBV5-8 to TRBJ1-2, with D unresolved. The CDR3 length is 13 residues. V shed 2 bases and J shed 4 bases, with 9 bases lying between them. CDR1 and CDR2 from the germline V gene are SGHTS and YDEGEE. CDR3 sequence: CASSLLNSYGYTF. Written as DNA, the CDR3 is TGTGCCAGCAGCTTACTAAACAGCTATGGCTACACCTTC.

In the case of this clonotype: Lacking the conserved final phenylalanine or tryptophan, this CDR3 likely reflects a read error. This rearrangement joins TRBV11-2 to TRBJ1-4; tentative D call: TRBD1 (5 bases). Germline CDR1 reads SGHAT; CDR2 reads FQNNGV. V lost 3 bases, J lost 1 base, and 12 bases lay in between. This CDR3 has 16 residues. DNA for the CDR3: TGTGCCAGCAGCTTCTTCCAGGGAGGAACTAATGAAAAACTGTTTCTT. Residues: CASSFFQGGTNEKLFL.

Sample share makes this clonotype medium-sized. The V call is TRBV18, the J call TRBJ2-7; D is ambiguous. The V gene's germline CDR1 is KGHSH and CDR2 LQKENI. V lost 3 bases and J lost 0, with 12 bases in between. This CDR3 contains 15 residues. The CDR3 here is CASSPTGSSSYEQYF. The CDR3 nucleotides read TGTGCCAGCTCACCTACCGGGTCCAGCTCCTACGAGCAGTACTTC.

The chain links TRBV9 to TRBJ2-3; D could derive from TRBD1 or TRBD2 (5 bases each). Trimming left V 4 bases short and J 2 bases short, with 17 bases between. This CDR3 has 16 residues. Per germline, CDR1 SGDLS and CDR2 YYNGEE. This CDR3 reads CASSSRGSGTTDTQYF. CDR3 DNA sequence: TGTGCCAGCAGCTCGAGAGGGTCCGGGACCACAGATACGCAGTATTTT.

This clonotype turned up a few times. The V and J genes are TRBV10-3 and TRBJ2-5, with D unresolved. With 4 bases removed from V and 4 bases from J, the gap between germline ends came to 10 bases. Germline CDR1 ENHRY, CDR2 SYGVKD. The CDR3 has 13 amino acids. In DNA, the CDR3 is TGTGCCATCAGTGGCGAAGTTCGAGAGACCCAGTACTTC. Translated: CAISGEVRETQYF.

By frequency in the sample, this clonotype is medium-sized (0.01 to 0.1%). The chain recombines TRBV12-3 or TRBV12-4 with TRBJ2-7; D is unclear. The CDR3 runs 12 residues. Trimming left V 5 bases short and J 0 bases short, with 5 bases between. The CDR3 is CASSQSSYEQYF. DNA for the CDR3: TGTGCCAGCAGTCAGAGCTCCTACGAGCAGTACTTC.

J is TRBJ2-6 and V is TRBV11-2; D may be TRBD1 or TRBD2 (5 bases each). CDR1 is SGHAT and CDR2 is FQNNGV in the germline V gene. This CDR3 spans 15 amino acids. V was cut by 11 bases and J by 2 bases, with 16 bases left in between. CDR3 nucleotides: TGTGCCTCCGGGTTGGGGGTCCCTGGGGCCAACGTCCTGACTTTC. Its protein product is CASGLGVPGANVLTF.

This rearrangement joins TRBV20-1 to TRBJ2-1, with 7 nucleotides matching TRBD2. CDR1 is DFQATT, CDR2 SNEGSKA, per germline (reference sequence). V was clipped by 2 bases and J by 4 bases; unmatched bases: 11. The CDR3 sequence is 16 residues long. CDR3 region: CSARPGGPIQYNEQFF. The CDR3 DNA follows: TGCAGTGCTAGACCGGGAGGACCTATCCAGTACAATGAGCAGTTCTTC.

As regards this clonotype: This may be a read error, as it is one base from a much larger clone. The CDR3 coding sequence is TGTGCCAGCAGTTACACCTCTGCTTCTTTAGGCGCCGGGCAGCTGTTTTTT. Its protein is CASSYTSASLGAGQLFF. The rearrangement links TRBV6-9 to TRBJ2-2; D remains unclear. This CDR3 is 17 amino acids long. The germline V gene has CDR1 MNHGY and CDR2 SVAAGI.

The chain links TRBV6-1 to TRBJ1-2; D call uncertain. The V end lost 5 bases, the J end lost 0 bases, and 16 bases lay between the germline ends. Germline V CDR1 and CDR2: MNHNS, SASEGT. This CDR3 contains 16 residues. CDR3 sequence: CASSPPGRRSNYGYTF. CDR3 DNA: TGTGCCAGCAGTCCCCCAGGTCGCAGGTCTAACTATGGCTACACCTTC.

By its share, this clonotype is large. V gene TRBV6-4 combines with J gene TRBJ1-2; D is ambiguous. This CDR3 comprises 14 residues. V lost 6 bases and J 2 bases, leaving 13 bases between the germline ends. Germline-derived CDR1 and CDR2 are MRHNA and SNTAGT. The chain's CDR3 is CASSPSPGNYGYTF. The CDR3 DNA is TGTGCCAGCAGCCCGTCTCCCGGCAACTATGGCTACACCTTC.

CDR3 loop: CAINVGGSNSPLHF. The CDR3 DNA reads TGTGCCATCAACGTAGGGGGTTCCAATTCACCCCTCCACTTT. The chain uses TRBV10-3 and TRBJ1-6; possibly TRBD1 for D (6 bases). The V gene's germline CDR1 is ENHRY and CDR2 SYGVKD. The CDR3 extends over 14 amino acids. Trimming pared 7 bases from V and 7 bases from J, leaving 14 bases between.

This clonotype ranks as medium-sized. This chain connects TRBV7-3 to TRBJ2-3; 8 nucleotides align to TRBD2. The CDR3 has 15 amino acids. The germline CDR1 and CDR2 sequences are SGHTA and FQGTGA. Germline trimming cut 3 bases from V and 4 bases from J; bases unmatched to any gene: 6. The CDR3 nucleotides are TGTGCCAGCAGCTTGGGACTAGGGCCGGCAGATACGCAGTATTTT. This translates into CASSLGLGPADTQYF.

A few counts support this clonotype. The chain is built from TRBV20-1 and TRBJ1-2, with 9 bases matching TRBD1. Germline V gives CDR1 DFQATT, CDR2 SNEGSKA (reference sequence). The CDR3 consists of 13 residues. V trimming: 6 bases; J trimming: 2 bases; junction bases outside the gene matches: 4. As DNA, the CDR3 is TGCAGTGCCCCGGGACAGGGCAACTATGGCTACACCTTC. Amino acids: CSAPGQGNYGYTF.

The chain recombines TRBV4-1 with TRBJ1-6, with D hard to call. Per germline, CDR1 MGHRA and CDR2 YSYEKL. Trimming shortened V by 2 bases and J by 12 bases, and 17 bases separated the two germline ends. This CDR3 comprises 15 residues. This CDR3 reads CASSQTIMGWEPLHF. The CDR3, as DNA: TGCGCCAGCAGCCAAACGATTATGGGGTGGGAACCCCTCCACTTT.

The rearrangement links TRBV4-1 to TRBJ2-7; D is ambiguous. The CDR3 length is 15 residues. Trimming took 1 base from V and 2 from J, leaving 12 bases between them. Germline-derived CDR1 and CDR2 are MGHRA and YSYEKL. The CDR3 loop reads CASSQGFADAYEQYF. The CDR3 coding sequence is TGCGCCAGCAGCCAAGGGTTCGCCGATGCCTACGAGCAGTACTTC.